One and the same sample provided the 13 T cell receptor beta chains below, sequenced in a study of regulatory T cells in long-lasting Graves disease. Specified time point: newly diagnosed GD, antithyroid drugs for less than 3 months. PBMCs provided the RNA from which the TCR library was made. The TCR beta library used iRepertoire HTBI primers with Arm-PCR amplification of CDR3. TCRdb reprocessed the multiplex PCR reads via MiXCR and lists one record per CDR3 protein. The sample yields 450,000 to 700,000 distinct CDR3 sequences, approximately 15% seen once. This sample was also put to use in a study of T cells in Graves' hyperthyroidism and ophthalmopathy.

The sequencing used peripheral blood mononuclear cells (PBMCs), collected at new diagnosis, from a patient treated with antithyroid drugs. Every receptor here comes from a man aged 25 to 40 with Graves disease.

This clonotype was seen a handful of times. V and J are TRBV19 and TRBJ1-4; D gene unclear. The CDR3 consists of 14 residues. Trimming took 7 bases from V and 0 from J, leaving 9 bases between them. CDR1 and CDR2 from the germline V gene are LNHDA and SQIVND (reference sequence). The CDR3 bases are TGTGCCAGTACCTTCACAACAACTAATGAAAAACTGTTTTTT. It encodes CASTFTTTNEKLFF. The entire variable domain, with the rest obtained from reference TRBV19 and TRBJ1-4, is as follows: DGGITQSPKYLFRKEGQNVTLSCEQNLNHDAMYWYRQDPGQGLRLIYYSQIVNDFQKGDIAEGYSVSREKKESFPLTVTSAQKNPTAFYLCASTFTTTNEKLFFGSGTQLSVL.

This clonotype was seen more than once but under ten times. The rearrangement links TRBV7-8 to TRBJ2-5; the D is unclear. V was cut by 2 bases and J by 4 bases, with 17 bases left in between. This CDR3 has 16 residues. CDR1 SGHVS and CDR2 FQNEAQ come from the germline V gene. The CDR3 region is CASSLPIQSRGETQYF. DNA for the CDR3: TGTGCCAGCAGCTTACCAATTCAATCTCGAGGAGAGACCCAGTACTTC.

Many counts were recorded for this clonotype. The V gene is TRBV12-3 or TRBV12-4, the J gene TRBJ2-3; 7 bases are a match to TRBD2. The J segment lost 3 bases and the V segment lost 9 bases, leaving 9 bases of the junction unmatched. The CDR3 totals 14 residues. Here the CDR3 DNA reads TGTGCCAGTAGGGCGGGAGATGGTACAGATACGCAGTATTTT. Protein: CASRAGDGTDTQYF.

This clonotype appeared a few times. The chain recombines TRBV12-3 or TRBV12-4 with TRBJ2-1; D uncertain. This CDR3 is built from 12 residues. The V end lost 6 bases, the J end lost 8 bases, and 11 bases lay between the germline ends. CDR3 protein: CASSPGDDEQFF. The CDR3 DNA reads TGTGCCAGCAGCCCCGGAGATGATGAGCAGTTCTTC.

This clonotype was counted many times. V gene TRBV11-2 combines with J gene TRBJ2-3; tentatively, D is TRBD1 or TRBD2 (5 bases each). Looked up from germline, CDR1 is SGHAT and CDR2 is FQNNGV. The CDR3 loop spans 17 amino acids. V was trimmed by 2 bases and J by 1 base, leaving 16 bases between them. Here the CDR3 DNA reads TGTGCCAGCAGCTTACCACCCGGGTGGGACCGCACAGATACGCAGTATTTT. Translated: CASSLPPGWDRTDTQYF.

This chain joins TRBV3-1 and TRBJ2-7; TRBD2 agrees at 9 bases. CDR3 length: 17 amino acids. CDR1 is LGHDT, CDR2 YNNKEL, per germline (reference sequence). V was clipped by 4 bases and J by 0 bases; unmatched bases: 10. The CDR3 DNA reads TGTGCCAGCAGCCCCGAATCCTTTAGCGGGAGCTCCTACGAGCAGTACTTC. This encodes CASSPESFSGSSYEQYF.

The rearrangement joins TRBV5-4 to TRBJ1-5; 8 nucleotides agree with TRBD1. V dropped 4 bases and J dropped 1; count of bases not matched to a gene: 4. CDR3 size: 15 residues. Germline V gene sequence: CDR1 SGHNT, CDR2 YYREEE (reference sequence). The CDR3 loop is CASSLTGESNQPQHF. The CDR3 nucleotides are TGTGCCAGCAGCCTGACAGGGGAGAGCAATCAGCCCCAGCATTTT.

The rearrangement links TRBV19 to TRBJ2-2, with 15 bases fitting TRBD2. V shed 5 bases and J 6 bases; nucleotides not matched to a gene: 13. The germline V gene has CDR1 LNHDA and CDR2 SQIVND (reference sequence). CDR3 length: 19 amino acids. CDR3 DNA sequence: TGTGCCAGTAGTCCTCTAACCTCGGGACTAGCGGGAGGCGCCGGGGAGCTGTTTTTT. It encodes CASSPLTSGLAGGAGELFF.

V usage is TRBV20-1 and J usage is TRBJ2-1; D unclear. Trimming removed 6 bases from V and 1 base from J, with 10 bases in between. There are 13 residues in the CDR3. Per germline, CDR1 DFQATT and CDR2 SNEGSKA (reference sequence). The CDR3 DNA reads TGCAGTGCCCCAGAGTCATCCTACAATGAGCAGTTCTTC. It translates to CSAPESSYNEQFF.

This clonotype was seen repeatedly, ten times or more. The chain employs TRBV29-1 and TRBJ2-1, with D tentatively TRBD1 (6 bases). Trimming shortened V by 4 bases and J by 7 bases, and 14 bases separated the two germline ends. In germline, CDR1 is SQVTM, CDR2 ANQGSEA. This CDR3 region has 13 residues. The CDR3 here is CSVGGSGENEQFF. The CDR3 DNA is TGCAGCGTTGGCGGTTCAGGGGAAAATGAGCAGTTCTTC.

This clonotype was observed a handful of times. CDR3 DNA: TGTGCCAGTAATGGACTAGCCGAACTTAGAGCCATCCATGAGCAGTTCTTC. Protein product: CASNGLAELRAIHEQFF. The chain carries TRBV19 and TRBJ2-1, with TRBD2 matching 8 bases. The length of the CDR3 is 17 residues. V dropped 7 bases and J dropped 8; count of bases not matched to a gene: 19. Germline V gene lookup returns CDR1 LNHDA and CDR2 SQIVND (reference sequence).

There are many counts of this clonotype. The V call is TRBV5-1, the J call TRBJ2-7, with D hard to call. Germline CDR1 and CDR2: SGHRS and YFSETQ. Trimming took off 3 bases at V and 1 base at J, with 8 bases between the two ends. The CDR3 contains 13 residues. CDR3 in DNA: TGCGCCAGCAGCTCGGCCGGATCCTACGAGCAGTACTTC. It yields the protein CASSSAGSYEQYF.

This clonotype has ten or more counts. The rearrangement joins TRBV10-2 to TRBJ2-5, with a weak D call TRBD2 (6 bases). V was cut by 2 bases and J by 4 bases, with 14 bases left in between. This CDR3 has 15 amino acids. From germline, CDR1 is WSHSY and CDR2 SAAADI. CDR3: CASSEMEGGVETQYF. For the CDR3, the DNA is TGCGCCAGCAGTGAGATGGAGGGCGGGGTAGAGACCCAGTACTTC.